This T cell receptor (beta chain) was obtained from a study of T-cell reconstitution after alpha-beta-depleted transplantation in children. Molecular barcoding with unique molecular identifiers was used for the TCRbeta library. TCRdb re-derived calls from the PCR reads in MiXCR, one entry per CDR3 protein. Among 490,000 or so distinct CDR3 sequences listed, about an eighth were seen once. This clonotype was counted between two and nine times. Germline CDR1 is SGDLS and CDR2 is YYNGEE. This CDR3 comprises 17 residues. The germline V and J ends were trimmed by 4 bases and 6 bases, with 22 bases remaining between them.

Specimen: PBMCs from the stem cell graft donor, collected from the stem cell graft. The clonotype comes from a human donor who donated a stem cell graft to a child with combined immunodeficiency. The chain employs TRBV9 and TRBJ2-2; the D call may be TRBD1 or TRBD2 (7 bases each). CDR3 sequence: CASSYPLRQGGAGELFF. The DNA for the CDR3 is TGTGCCAGCAGCTATCCCCTACGACAGGGAGGGGCCGGGGAGCTGTTTTTT.